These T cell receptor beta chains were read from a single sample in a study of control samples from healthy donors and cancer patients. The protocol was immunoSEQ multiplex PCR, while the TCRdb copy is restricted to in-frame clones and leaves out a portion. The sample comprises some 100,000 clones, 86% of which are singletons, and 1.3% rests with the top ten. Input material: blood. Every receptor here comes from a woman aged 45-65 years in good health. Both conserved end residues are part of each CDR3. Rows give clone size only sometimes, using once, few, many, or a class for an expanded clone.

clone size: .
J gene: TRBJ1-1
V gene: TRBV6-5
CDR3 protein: CASSSDTNRAFF

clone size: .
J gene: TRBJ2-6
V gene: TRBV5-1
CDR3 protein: CASSFTGANVLTF

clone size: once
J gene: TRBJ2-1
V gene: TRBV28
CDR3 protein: CASSLGASGSRYEQFF

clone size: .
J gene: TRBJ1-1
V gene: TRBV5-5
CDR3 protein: CASSLTGGKNTEAFF

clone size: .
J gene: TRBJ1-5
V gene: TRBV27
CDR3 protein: CASRSGTVDQPQHF

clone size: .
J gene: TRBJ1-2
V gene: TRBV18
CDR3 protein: CASSPPGQGANYGYTF

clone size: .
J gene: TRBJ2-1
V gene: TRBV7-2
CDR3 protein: CASSLDPGSSYNEQFF

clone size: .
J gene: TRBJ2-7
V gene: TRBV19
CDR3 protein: CASSRDREGYEQYF

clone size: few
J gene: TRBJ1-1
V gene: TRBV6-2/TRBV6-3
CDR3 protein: CASSYPSRRARGPLTTEAFF

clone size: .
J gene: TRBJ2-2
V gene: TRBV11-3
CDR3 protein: CASSESSGFTGELFF

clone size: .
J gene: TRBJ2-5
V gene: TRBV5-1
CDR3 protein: CASSLEPAQETQYF

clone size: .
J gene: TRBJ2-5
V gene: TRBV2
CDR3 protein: CASSETKAGQRYF

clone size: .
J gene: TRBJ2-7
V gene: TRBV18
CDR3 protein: CASSPLGAGGEYEQYF

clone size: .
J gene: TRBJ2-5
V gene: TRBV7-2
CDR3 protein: CASSSYQETQYF

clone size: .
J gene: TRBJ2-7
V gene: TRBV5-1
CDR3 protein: CASSLATTSGEQYF

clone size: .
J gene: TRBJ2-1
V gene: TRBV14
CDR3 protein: CASSDPPRDHYNEQFF

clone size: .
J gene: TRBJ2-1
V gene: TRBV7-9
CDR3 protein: CASSSGRTHSGEQFF

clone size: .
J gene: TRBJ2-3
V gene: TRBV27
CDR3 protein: CASSLYDSTDTQYF

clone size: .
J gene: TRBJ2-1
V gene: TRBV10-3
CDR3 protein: CAISAGFTYNEQFF

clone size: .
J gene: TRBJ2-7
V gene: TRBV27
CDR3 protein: CASKSGTSYEQYF

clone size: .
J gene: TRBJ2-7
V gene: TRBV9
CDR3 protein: CASSVDRGDEQYF

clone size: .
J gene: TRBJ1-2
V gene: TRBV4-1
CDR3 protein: CASSQGFDALYGYTF

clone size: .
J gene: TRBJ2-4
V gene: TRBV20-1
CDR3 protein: CSASPSGGALVAKNIQYF

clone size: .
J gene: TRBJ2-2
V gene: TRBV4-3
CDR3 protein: CASSQDVPTSGGANTGELFF

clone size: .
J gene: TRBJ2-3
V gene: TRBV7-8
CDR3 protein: CASSRGSGGGRTDTQYF

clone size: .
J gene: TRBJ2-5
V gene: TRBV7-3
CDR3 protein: CASSLTGSAETQYF

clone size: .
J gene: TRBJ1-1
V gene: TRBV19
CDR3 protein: CASKRDREDTEAFF

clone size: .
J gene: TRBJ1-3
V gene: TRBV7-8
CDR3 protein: CASSLGGAGNTIYF

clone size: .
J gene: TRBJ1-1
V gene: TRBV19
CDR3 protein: CASSINSMNTEAFF

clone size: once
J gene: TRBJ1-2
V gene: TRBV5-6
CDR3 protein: CASSLVLGQFNYGYTF

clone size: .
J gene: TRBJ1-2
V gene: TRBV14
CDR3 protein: CASSPLRTGYYGYTF

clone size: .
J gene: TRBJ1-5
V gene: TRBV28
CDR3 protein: CASSFSDRAGKPQHF

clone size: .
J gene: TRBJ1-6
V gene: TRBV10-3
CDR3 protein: CAISGTGEGDSPLHF

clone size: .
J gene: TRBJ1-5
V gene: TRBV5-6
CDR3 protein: CASSHRDGWDQPQHF

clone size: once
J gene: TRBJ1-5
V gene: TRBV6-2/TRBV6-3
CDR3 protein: CASSPRKRVSNQPQHF

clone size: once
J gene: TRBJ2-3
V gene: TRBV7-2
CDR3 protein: CASSLALAGGTDTQYF

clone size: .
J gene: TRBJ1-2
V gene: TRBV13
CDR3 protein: CASIGAGLSNYGYTF

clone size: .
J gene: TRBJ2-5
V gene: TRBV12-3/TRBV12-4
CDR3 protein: CASSLRETQYF

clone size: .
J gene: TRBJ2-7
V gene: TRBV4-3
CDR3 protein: CASSREQRVEYEQYF

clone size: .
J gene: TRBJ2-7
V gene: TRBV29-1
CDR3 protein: CSVEEGQGLGEQYF

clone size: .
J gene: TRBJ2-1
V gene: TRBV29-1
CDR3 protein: CSVARTGVDEQFF

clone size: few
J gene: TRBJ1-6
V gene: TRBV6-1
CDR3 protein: CASSEAYSWTANSPLHF

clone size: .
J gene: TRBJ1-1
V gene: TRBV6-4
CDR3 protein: CASSGENTEAFF

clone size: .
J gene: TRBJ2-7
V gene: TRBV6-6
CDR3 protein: CASSRPSTSSYEQYF

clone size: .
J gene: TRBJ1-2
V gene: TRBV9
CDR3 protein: CASSVDAVYNYGYTF

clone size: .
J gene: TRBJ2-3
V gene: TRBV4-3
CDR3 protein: CASSQDILAGGTDTQYF

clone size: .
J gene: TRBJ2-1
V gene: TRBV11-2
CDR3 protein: CASSEGLAAKVHEQFF

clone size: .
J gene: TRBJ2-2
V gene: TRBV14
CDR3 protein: CASSSNPASRGGELFF

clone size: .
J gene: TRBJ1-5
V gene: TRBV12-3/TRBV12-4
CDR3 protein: CASSLARQPQHF

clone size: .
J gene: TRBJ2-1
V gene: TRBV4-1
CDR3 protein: CASSEGLAYNEQFF

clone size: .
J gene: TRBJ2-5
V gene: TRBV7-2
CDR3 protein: CASSHSTETQYF

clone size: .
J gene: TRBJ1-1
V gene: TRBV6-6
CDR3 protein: CASSVLNTEAFF

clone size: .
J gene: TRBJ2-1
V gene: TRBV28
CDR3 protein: CASSPRTNYNEQFF